These T cell receptor beta chains were read from a single sample in a study of T cell responses to AZD1222 COVID-19 vaccine. Clones were sequenced by immunoSEQ multiplex PCR, and TCRdb holds only the in-frame ones, with some missing. The table records 85,000 to 130,000 clones, roughly 88% of them present only once. The specimen comprised peripheral blood, sampled 28 days after the second AZD1222 dose. These TCRs come from an adult who received the AZD1222 COVID-19 vaccine. Both conserved end residues are part of each CDR3. A D gene is named only where the DNA matches it firmly. Clone size is stated in some rows and not others, as once, few, many or a class when expanded.

J gene | V gene | D gene | clone size | CDR3 protein | CDR3 DNA
TRBJ2-6 | TRBV19 | . | . | CASSTRTTFSSGANVLTF | TGTGCCAGTAGTACCCGGACGACCTTCTCCTCTGGGGCCAACGTCCTGACTTTC
TRBJ2-1 | TRBV14 | TRBD1 | . | CASSLEGAMDYHEQFF | TGTGCCAGCAGCCTTGAGGGGGCCATGGATTACCATGAGCAGTTCTTC
TRBJ1-1 | TRBV18 | . | . | CASSLGVGDTEAFF | TGTGCCAGCTCTCTCGGAGTTGGGGACACTGAAGCTTTCTTT
TRBJ2-4 | TRBV11-3 | . | . | CASSYDGENIQYF | TGTGCCAGCAGCTATGACGGAGAAAACATTCAGTACTTC
TRBJ1-5 | TRBV5-1 | . | . | CASSPRGGYQPQHF | TGCGCCAGCAGCCCTAGGGGAGGTTATCAGCCCCAGCATTTT
TRBJ1-1 | TRBV29-1 | . | . | CSGGWRYTEAFF | TGCAGCGGGGGGTGGCGGTACACTGAAGCTTTCTTT
TRBJ1-4 | TRBV19 | TRBD1 | . | CASSSGQSNEKLFF | TGTGCCAGTAGCTCGGGACAGAGTAATGAAAAACTGTTTTTT
TRBJ2-7 | TRBV7-2 | TRBD1 | . | CASSSGPGQGGYEQYF | TGTGCCAGCAGCTCTGGCCCGGGACAGGGAGGATACGAGCAGTACTTC
TRBJ1-1 | TRBV10-3 | . | . | CAISAAGMNTEAFF | TGTGCCATCAGTGCTGCCGGAATGAACACTGAAGCTTTCTTT
TRBJ1-2 | TRBV20-1 | TRBD1 | once | CSADRGGGYTF | TGCAGTGCTGACAGGGGGGGTGGCTACACCTTC
TRBJ1-2 | TRBV19 | . | . | CASSIATGTFYGYTF | TGTGCCAGTAGTATTGCAACAGGGACGTTCTATGGCTACACCTTC
TRBJ2-1 | TRBV7-2 | . | . | CASSPVGSYNEQFF | TGTGCCAGCAGCCCAGTGGGCTCCTACAATGAGCAGTTCTTC
TRBJ2-3 | TRBV9 | TRBD1 | . | CASSALQGPDTQYF | TGTGCCAGCAGCGCCCTACAGGGGCCAGATACGCAGTATTTT
TRBJ1-1 | TRBV20-1 | . | . | CSARDGGTFF | TGCAGTGCTAGAGATGGGGGAACTTTCTTT
TRBJ1-1 | TRBV11-2 | . | . | CASSLDPQGRGTEAFF | TGTGCCAGCAGCTTAGATCCTCAGGGTCGGGGCACTGAAGCTTTCTTT
TRBJ2-1 | TRBV12-5 | TRBD1 | . | CASGLEYDRGKNGNEQFF | TGTGCTAGTGGTTTGGAGTACGACAGGGGGAAGAATGGCAATGAGCAGTTCTTC
TRBJ1-1 | TRBV29-1 | TRBD1 | . | CSVEDPGGLTEAFF | TGCAGCGTTGAAGATCCAGGGGGTCTTACTGAAGCTTTCTTT
TRBJ2-7 | TRBV9 | . | . | CASIIYTGTNSSYEQYF | TGTGCCAGCATCATCTACACCGGGACCAATAGCTCCTACGAGCAGTACTTC
TRBJ2-2 | TRBV5-1 | TRBD1 | . | CASRDGQARTGELFF | TGCGCCAGCAGGGACGGACAGGCCCGCACCGGGGAGCTGTTTTTT
TRBJ2-7 | TRBV30 | . | . | CAWSETGSEQYF | TGTGCCTGGAGTGAGACCGGGAGCGAGCAGTACTTC
TRBJ2-3 | TRBV9 | TRBD2 | . | CASSAAGGSTDTQYF | TGTGCCAGCAGCGCAGCGGGGGGAAGCACAGATACGCAGTATTTT
TRBJ1-2 | TRBV3-1/TRBV3-2 | TRBD1 | . | CASSQAGQDTGYTF | TGTGCCAGCAGCCAAGCGGGACAGGATACTGGCTACACCTTC
TRBJ2-2 | TRBV7-2 | . | . | CASSLDVGGTGELFF | TGTGCCAGCAGCTTAGATGTTGGGGGCACCGGGGAGCTGTTTTTT
TRBJ2-1 | TRBV10-3 | TRBD1 | once | CAIRGQGARYNEQFF | TGTGCCATCAGAGGACAGGGGGCGCGTTACAATGAGCAGTTCTTC
TRBJ2-2 | TRBV14 | . | . | CASSHLLTGPIGELFF | TGTGCCAGCAGCCACCTCCTAACGGGACCGATAGGGGAGCTGTTTTTT
TRBJ2-5 | TRBV5-1 | . | . | CASSLEGIQETQYF | TGCGCCAGCAGCTTGGAGGGGATCCAAGAGACCCAGTACTTC
TRBJ2-7 | TRBV7-9 | TRBD2 | . | CASSPPKSTSRYSYEQYF | TGTGCCAGCAGCCCGCCAAAGTCGACTAGCAGATACTCCTACGAGCAGTACTTC
TRBJ2-2 | TRBV6-2/TRBV6-3 | TRBD1 | . | CASSGWTGGDTGELFF | TGTGCCAGCAGTGGTTGGACAGGGGGCGACACCGGGGAGCTGTTTTTT
TRBJ1-5 | TRBV7-8 | TRBD1 | . | CASSLARRQGARNQPQHF | TGTGCCAGCAGCTTAGCCCGGAGACAGGGGGCGCGGAATCAGCCCCAGCATTTT
TRBJ2-5 | TRBV18 | . | . | CASSTGSQETQYF | TGTGCCAGCTCCACGGGGAGTCAAGAGACCCAGTACTTC
TRBJ1-5 | TRBV19 | . | . | CASSESGGSNQPQHF | TGTGCCAGTAGTGAATCTGGGGGGAGCAATCAGCCCCAGCATTTT
TRBJ1-1 | TRBV4-1 | TRBD1 | . | CASSSDRGNTEAFF | TGCGCCAGCAGCTCAGACAGGGGGAACACTGAAGCTTTCTTT
TRBJ2-1 | TRBV6-2/TRBV6-3 | . | . | CASSLTRRNEQFF | TGTGCCAGCAGTCTTACGCGGCGAAATGAGCAGTTCTTC
TRBJ1-2 | TRBV6-2/TRBV6-3 | . | . | CASSYATVPNGYTF | TGTGCCAGCAGTTACGCGACTGTCCCGAATGGCTACACCTTC
TRBJ1-2 | TRBV29-1 | . | . | CSVDGVEGYTF | TGCAGCGTTGACGGGGTGGAGGGCTACACCTTC
TRBJ2-5 | TRBV9 | . | . | CASSASLVDQETQYF | TGTGCCAGCAGCGCCTCACTAGTTGACCAAGAGACCCAGTACTTC
TRBJ1-5 | TRBV11-2 | . | once | CASSLTGNQPQHF | TGTGCCAGCAGCTTAACGGGGAATCAGCCCCAGCATTTT
TRBJ1-5 | TRBV18 | . | once | CASSPPWAGENQPQHF | TGTGCCAGCTCACCACCTTGGGCAGGGGAGAATCAGCCCCAGCATTTT
TRBJ2-6 | TRBV13 | TRBD1 | . | CASSYRDRAGSGANVLTF | TGTGCCAGCAGCTACCGGGACAGGGCCGGCTCTGGGGCCAACGTCCTGACTTTC
TRBJ2-7 | TRBV5-1 | . | once | CASSLSGTPSSYEQYF | TGCGCCAGCAGCTTGTCGGGGACCCCCAGCTCCTACGAGCAGTACTTC
TRBJ2-7 | TRBV5-3 | TRBD2 | . | CARSSTSGGNSYEQYF | TGTGCCAGAAGCTCCACTAGCGGGGGGAATTCCTACGAGCAGTACTTC
TRBJ2-5 | TRBV24-1 | . | once | CATSDESQETQYF | TGTGCCACCAGCGATGAATCTCAAGAGACCCAGTACTTC
TRBJ1-4 | TRBV7-9 | . | . | CASSFSDATNEKLFF | TGTGCCAGCAGCTTTTCGGATGCAACTAATGAAAAACTGTTTTTT
TRBJ1-2 | TRBV27 | TRBD1 | . | CASSGTGANYGYTF | TGTGCCAGCAGCGGGACAGGGGCAAACTATGGCTACACCTTC
TRBJ1-5 | TRBV10-3 | . | . | CAISEGLEGNQPQHF | TGTGCCATCAGTGAGGGGCTGGAGGGCAATCAGCCCCAGCATTTT
TRBJ1-1 | TRBV12-3/TRBV12-4 | . | . | CASSSEGNTEAFF | TGTGCCAGCAGTTCTGAAGGGAACACTGAAGCTTTCTTT
TRBJ1-1 | TRBV5-1 | TRBD1 | . | CASSKTGMNTEAFF | TGCGCCAGCAGCAAGACAGGGATGAACACTGAAGCTTTCTTT
TRBJ1-3 | TRBV6-2/TRBV6-3 | . | . | CASSYRQVGNTIYF | TGTGCCAGCAGTTATCGGCAGGTCGGAAACACCATATATTTT
TRBJ2-1 | TRBV27 | . | . | CASSLQGLYNEQFF | TGTGCCAGCAGTTTACAGGGGTTGTACAATGAGCAGTTCTTC
TRBJ2-3 | TRBV7-3 | . | . | CASSLIGGETDTQYF | TGTGCCAGCAGCTTAATTGGCGGGGAGACAGATACGCAGTATTTT
TRBJ2-7 | TRBV5-1 | . | . | CASTHSNSYEQYF | TGCGCCAGCACACATTCAAACTCCTACGAGCAGTACTTC
TRBJ2-7 | TRBV11-2 | . | . | CASSSDPDSLSIYEQYF | TGTGCCAGCAGCTCGGACCCTGACTCTCTGTCGATCTACGAGCAGTACTTC
TRBJ1-1 | TRBV7-9 | TRBD1 | once | CASTTGDMNTEAFF | TGTGCCAGCACGACAGGGGACATGAACACTGAAGCTTTCTTT
TRBJ2-1 | TRBV19 | . | . | CASSPRGFSEQFF | TGTGCCAGTAGTCCCCGGGGGTTCTCTGAGCAGTTCTTC
TRBJ2-3 | TRBV5-5 | . | . | CASSLPQGPDTQYF | TGTGCCAGCAGCTTGCCCCAGGGTCCAGATACGCAGTATTTT
TRBJ2-7 | TRBV27 | . | once | CASSRQGGGPEQYF | TGTGCCAGCAGCCGACAGGGAGGTGGCCCCGAGCAGTACTTC
TRBJ1-1 | TRBV19 | . | . | CASSIVRFMNTEAFF | TGTGCCAGTAGTATAGTCAGATTCATGAACACTGAAGCTTTCTTT